One sample yielded the 15 T cell receptor beta chains listed below, sequenced in a study of cytomegalovirus exposure and HLA in healthy donors. With 60 Vbeta and 13 Jbeta primers, the PCR was carried out. Here immunoSEQ multiplex PCR was the method, and the copy in TCRdb shows in-frame clones only, minus some. There are 200,000 to 250,000 clones in the sample; approximately 80% occur only once, and 0.5% to 0.7% lies in the top ten. The sequenced material came from PBMCs. All receptors derive from a woman between 40 and 50 years old in good health and CMV-seronegative.

This clone was counted once. The rearrangement links TRBV7-2 to TRBJ2-7, with 11 bases that match TRBD2. V lost 4 bases and J lost 2; bases outside the gene matches: 4. Germline V gene sequence: CDR1 SGHTA, CDR2 FQGNSA. The CDR3 totals 15 residues. The CDR3 bases are TGTGCCAGCAGCTCGACTAGCGGGGTGACCTACGAGCAGTACTTC. The encoded protein is CASSSTSGVTYEQYF.

This clone was picked up one time. V and J are TRBV29-1 and TRBJ2-5; 9 nucleotides match TRBD1. The DNA end is more similar to TRBJ2-7, so the J call may be wrong. The CDR3 runs 13 residues. Per germline, CDR1 SQVTM and CDR2 ANQGSEA. The chain's CDR3 is CSVAGTGSGEQYF. The CDR3 DNA sequence: TGCAGCGTTGCCGGGACAGGGTCGGGCGAGCAGTACTTC.

This clone was observed a few times. V and J are TRBV5-8 and TRBJ2-2; 7 bases fit TRBD2. Germline V gives CDR1 SGHTS, CDR2 YDEGEE. CDR3 length equals 15 residues. The V gene end was trimmed by 4 bases and the J gene end by 0 bases; junction bases not matched to a gene: 3. The CDR3 sequence: CASSPGTTNTGELFF. CDR3 nucleotides: TGTGCCAGCAGCCCCGGGACTACGAACACCGGGGAGCTGTTTTTT.

This clone was recorded a few times. The chain recombines TRBV6-6 with TRBJ1-3, with TRBD1 matching over 8 bases. In germline, CDR1 is MNHNY, CDR2 SVGAGI (reference sequence). V lost 7 bases, J lost 1 base, and 3 bases stayed unmatched. There are 14 residues in the CDR3. The CDR3 bases are TGTGCCAGCAATACAGGGGGATCTGGAAACACCATATATTTT. Translated: CASNTGGSGNTIYF.

V and J are TRBV30 and TRBJ1-4, with a weak D call TRBD1 (6 bases). Germline V CDR1 and CDR2: GTSNPN, SVGIG (reference sequence). V lost 0 bases to trimming and J lost 7 bases, with 12 bases between them. This CDR3 has 14 amino acids. CDR3 DNA: TGTGCCTGGAGTGTAGGGCAGGGGAGTGAAAAACTGTTTTTT. Its translation is CAWSVGQGSEKLFF.

The chain links TRBV30 to TRBJ2-3; tentatively, D is TRBD1 (6 bases). V was pared by 4 bases and J by 0 bases, with 8 bases between. This CDR3 spans 13 amino acids. CDR1 and CDR2 from the germline V gene are GTSNPN and SVGIG (reference sequence). The CDR3 reads CAWMGASTDTQYF. CDR3 nucleotides: TGTGCCTGGATGGGGGCTAGCACAGATACGCAGTATTTT.

This clone was detected once. This chain links TRBV19 with TRBJ2-2; 8 bases fit TRBD1. Losses at the gene ends were 6 bases for V and 0 bases for J; bases not matched to a gene: 3. The CDR3 length is 15 residues. Germline CDR1 is LNHDA and CDR2 is SQIVND (reference sequence). CDR3 loop: CASRTGATNTGELFF. In nucleotides, the CDR3 is TGTGCCAGTAGGACAGGGGCCACGAACACCGGGGAGCTGTTTTTT.

V usage is TRBV7-3 and J usage is TRBJ2-2; TRBD1 might be the D (5 bases). The CDR3 is made up of 16 amino acids. Trimming cost V 5 bases and J 2 bases, with 15 bases left between them. Germline assignment: CDR1 SGHTA and CDR2 FQGTGA. Written as DNA, the CDR3 is TGTGCCAGCAGCCGCCAAGGGGCAAGAAACACCGGGGAGCTGTTTTTT. Translated, it gives CASSRQGARNTGELFF. Variable domain in full (rest from reference TRBV7-3 and TRBJ2-2): GAGVSQTPSNKVTEKGKYVELRCDPISGHTALYWYRQSLGQGPEFLIYFQGTGAADDSGLPNDRFFAVRPEGSVSTLKIQRTERGDSAVYLCASSRQGARNTGELFFGEGSRLTVL.

DNA of the CDR3: TGCGCCAGCAGCTGGACAGGGGATGAGCAGTTCTTC. Protein product: CASSWTGDEQFF. This chain connects TRBV5-1 to TRBJ2-1; TRBD1 agrees at 9 bases. This CDR3 region has 12 residues. The ends lost 3 bases at V and 8 bases at J; junction bases unmatched: 0. Germline V lookup: CDR1 SGHRS, CDR2 YFSETQ.

The chain carries TRBV7-9 and TRBJ1-4; D gene uncertain. Trimming pared 5 bases from V and 7 bases from J, leaving 11 bases between. Germline V gene data show CDR1 as SEHNR and CDR2 as FQNEAQ (reference sequence). There are 13 residues in the CDR3. This chain's CDR3 is CASSRGASEKLFF. DNA for the CDR3: TGTGCCAGCAGCCGGGGAGCCTCTGAAAAACTGTTTTTT.

The chain couples TRBV27 to TRBJ2-5, with TRBD1 matching 10 bases. Germline V gene data show CDR1 as MNHEY and CDR2 as SMNVEV (reference sequence). J was trimmed by 4 bases and V by 6 bases; bases with no gene match: 8. This CDR3 has 15 amino acids. This chain's CDR3 is CASRPSRTGGETQYF. CDR3 coding DNA: TGTGCCAGCAGACCCTCTCGGACAGGGGGAGAGACCCAGTACTTC.

The J gene is TRBJ1-2, the V gene TRBV7-8; the match to TRBD1 covers 7 bases. The trim removed 5 bases at V and 8 bases at J, leaving 8 bases unmatched. Germline values: CDR1 SGHVS, CDR2 FQNEAQ. The CDR3 is made up of 13 amino acids. CDR3 bases: TGTGCCAGCAGCCCATTAACAGGGGAAGGCTACACCTTC. Amino acids: CASSPLTGEGYTF.

The CDR3 coding sequence is TGTGCCAGTAGTATAGTCGGGGCAGGGACAAATCAGCCCCAGCATTTT. Encoded protein: CASSIVGAGTNQPQHF. J is TRBJ1-5 and V is TRBV19, with a tentative D call TRBD1 (6 bases). CDR1 is LNHDA and CDR2 is SQIVND in the germline V gene (reference sequence). This CDR3 is built from 16 residues. V lost 1 base, J lost 4 bases, and 14 bases lay in between.

This clone was observed once. The rearrangement joins TRBV7-9 to TRBJ2-7, with 9 bases lining up with TRBD1. The CDR3 has 13 amino acids. Germline V CDR1 and CDR2: SEHNR, FQNEAQ (reference sequence). After removal of 5 bases from V and 6 bases from J, the junction contained 5 bases not matched to a gene. The CDR3 protein is CASSRGQGSEQYF. CDR3 bases: TGTGCCAGCAGCAGGGGACAGGGAAGCGAGCAGTACTTC.

The CDR3 nucleotides are TGTGCCAGCAGACCGGACAGGTCTTCCAGAGGGGAGCTGTTTTTT. Amino acid sequence: CASRPDRSSRGELFF. The J gene is TRBJ2-2, the V gene TRBV7-9, with 7 bases lining up with TRBD1. Trimming at V came to 6 bases and at J to 8 bases, leaving 12 bases not matched to a gene. The CDR3 has 15 amino acids. CDR1 is SEHNR and CDR2 is FQNEAQ in the germline V gene (reference sequence).